One sample yielded the 26 T cell receptor beta chains listed below, sequenced in a study of shared clonotypes between healthy human individuals. Here immunoSEQ multiplex PCR was the method, and the copy in TCRdb shows in-frame clones only, minus some. This table has some 1,900,000 clones, about 95% appearing once. Naive-designated CD8 cells lacked CD45RO, were positively enriched for CCR7, and omitted terminally differentiated effector memory CD45RA+ cells. Source material: naive CD8+ T cells sorted from blood. The origin of the receptors is a man between 18 and 35 years old in good health.

As regards this clone: Different DNA sequences within this sample yield the same CDR3. The rearrangement links TRBV9 to TRBJ2-3; D gene unclear. The V and J ends lost 2 bases and 3 bases respectively, with 7 bases between them. The CDR3 loop spans 13 amino acids. Germline assignment: CDR1 SGDLS and CDR2 YYNGEE. The DNA of the CDR3 is TGTGCCAGCAGCGTCGGCCTTACAGATACGCAGTATTTT. Translating gives CASSVGLTDTQYF.

The V call is TRBV29-1, the J call TRBJ1-1; TRBD1 agrees at 8 bases. The trim removed 6 bases at V and 4 bases at J, leaving 13 bases unmatched. The CDR3 covers 15 residues. Germline CDR1 and CDR2: SQVTM and ANQGSEA. CDR3 sequence reads: CSVEPTGQGFTEAFF. CDR3 nucleotide sequence: TGCAGCGTGGAGCCGACAGGACAGGGCTTCACTGAAGCTTTCTTT.

This rearrangement joins TRBV5-1 to TRBJ2-7; 8 bases are a match to TRBD1. The trim removed 4 bases at V and 1 base at J, leaving 7 bases unmatched. In germline, CDR1 is SGHRS, CDR2 YFSETQ. The CDR3 totals 15 residues. The CDR3 DNA reads as TGCGCCAGCAGCATCGGACAGGGAAAATCCTACGAGCAGTACTTC. It codes for CASSIGQGKSYEQYF.

The chain has TRBV5-8 and TRBJ2-7, with D perhaps TRBD1 (6 bases). Germline CDR1 reads SGHTS; CDR2 reads YDEGEE. V lost 0 bases to trimming and J lost 3 bases, with 16 bases between them. The CDR3 contains 16 residues. The chain's CDR3 is CASSLDLQGSDYEQYF. The CDR3 DNA reads as TGTGCCAGCAGCTTGGATCTCCAGGGGTCTGACTACGAGCAGTACTTC. The full variable domain, with the rest looked up from reference TRBV5-8 and TRBJ2-7, is EAGVTQSPTHLIKTRGQQATLRCSPISGHTSVYWYQQALGLGLQFLLWYDEGEERNRGNFPPRFSGRQFPNYSSELNVNALELEDSALYLCASSLDLQGSDYEQYFGPGTRLTVT.

The rearrangement joins TRBV7-8 to TRBJ2-7, with D hard to call. Germline V gene lookup returns CDR1 SGHVS and CDR2 FQNEAQ. The V and J ends lost 5 bases and 2 bases respectively, with 7 bases between them. This CDR3 spans 12 amino acids. DNA of the CDR3: TGTGCCAGCAGCGACTTTACCTACGAGCAGTACTTC. Amino acid sequence: CASSDFTYEQYF.

The genes are TRBV5-1 and TRBJ2-7, with D perhaps matching TRBD2 (5 bases). Germline CDR1 and CDR2: SGHRS and YFSETQ. Between the trimmed V and J ends, which lost 4 bases and 0 bases, there was a span of 14 bases. The CDR3 runs 15 residues. The CDR3 loop is CASSVGGGGSYEQYF. CDR3 sequence (DNA): TGCGCCAGCAGCGTCGGTGGTGGAGGCTCCTACGAGCAGTACTTC.

J is TRBJ2-1 and V is TRBV4-3; D is unclear. V was cut by 1 base and J by 2 bases, with 6 bases left in between. In germline, CDR1 is LGHNA, CDR2 YSLEER. This CDR3 spans 14 amino acids. This chain's CDR3 is CASSQGPPYNEQFF. The CDR3 DNA follows: TGCGCCAGCAGCCAAGGACCCCCCTACAATGAGCAGTTCTTC.

The chain couples TRBV7-3 to TRBJ1-3; perhaps TRBD1 as D (6 bases). V lost 4 bases, J lost 8 bases, and 18 bases lay in between. Germline loops: CDR1 SGHTA, CDR2 FQGTGA. The CDR3 is 15 residues long. This CDR3 is CASSCPDRAGHTIYF. The CDR3 DNA is TGTGCCAGCAGCTGCCCGGACAGAGCCGGGCACACCATATATTTT.

J is TRBJ1-2 and V is TRBV27; 10 bases agree with TRBD1. Germline CDR1 reads MNHEY; CDR2 reads SMNVEV (reference sequence). The CDR3 length is 16 residues. With V trimmed by 5 bases and J by 3 bases, 9 bases remained unmatched. The CDR3 loop is CASSQFGQGVDYGYTF. In DNA form, the CDR3 reads TGTGCCAGCAGTCAGTTTGGACAGGGGGTAGACTATGGCTACACCTTC.

V gene TRBV11-2 combines with J gene TRBJ2-5; no definite D call. Germline CDR1 is SGHAT and CDR2 is FQNNGV. This CDR3 comprises 15 residues. Trimming left V 2 bases short and J 1 base short, with 11 bases between. The CDR3 DNA sequence: TGTGCCAGCAGCTTATTGACGGGTCCCCAAGAGACCCAGTACTTC. As protein: CASSLLTGPQETQYF.

As for this clone: This specimen includes other DNA sequences encoding the same CDR3. The V and J genes are TRBV11-3 and TRBJ2-1; D gene uncertain. CDR1 and CDR2 (germline): SGHNT, YENEEA. Between the trimmed V and J ends, which lost 4 bases and 4 bases, there was a span of 8 bases. The CDR3 runs to 13 residues. This CDR3 reads CASSSDGYNEQFF. DNA for the CDR3: TGTGCCAGCAGCTCCGACGGTTACAATGAGCAGTTCTTC. Full variable domain (outside the CDR3, taken from reference TRBV11-3 and TRBJ2-1): EAGVVQSPRYKIIEKKQPVAFWCNPISGHNTLYWYLQNLGQGPELLIRYENEEAVDDSQLPKDRFSAERLKGVDSTLKIQPAELGDSAVYLCASSSDGYNEQFFGPGTRLTVL.

The chain joins TRBV19 to TRBJ1-6, with 8 bases lining up with TRBD1. The CDR3 is 14 residues long. J lost 7 bases, V lost 4 bases, and 3 bases had no gene match. CDR1 is LNHDA and CDR2 is SQIVND in the germline V gene (reference sequence). The CDR3 is CASSRDRFNSPLHF. CDR3 coding DNA: TGTGCCAGTAGTAGGGACAGGTTCAATTCACCCCTCCACTTT.

The CDR3, as DNA: TGTGCCAGCAGCTTAGCGCGACAGACAAACACCGGGGAGCTGTTTTTT. Protein: CASSLARQTNTGELFF. The chain couples TRBV7-6 to TRBJ2-2; maybe TRBD1 (5 bases). CDR1 and CDR2 from the germline V gene are SGHVS and FNYEAQ. There are 16 residues in the CDR3. V lost 0 bases and J lost 2, with 10 bases in between. The whole variable domain, remainder taken from reference TRBV7-6 and TRBJ2-2, is GAGVSQSPRYKVTKRGQDVALRCDPISGHVSLYWYRQALGQGPEFLTYFNYEAQQDKSGLPNDRFSAERPEGSISTLTIQRTEQRDSAMYRCASSLARQTNTGELFFGEGSRLTVL.

This rearrangement joins TRBV7-9 to TRBJ2-7; 8 positions agree with TRBD2. V was clipped by 5 bases and J by 3 bases; unmatched bases: 6. The CDR3 loop spans 14 amino acids. Germline CDR1 and CDR2: SEHNR and FQNEAQ (reference sequence). The CDR3 sequence is CASSNPSGSYEQYF. In nucleotides, the CDR3 is TGTGCCAGCAGCAACCCCAGCGGGAGCTACGAGCAGTACTTC.

This rearrangement joins TRBV7-2 to TRBJ2-1; 12 positions agree with TRBD1. Looked up from germline, CDR1 is SGHTA and CDR2 is FQGNSA. After removal of 5 bases from V and 7 bases from J, the junction contained 9 bases not matched to a gene. The CDR3 runs 16 residues. Written as DNA, the CDR3 is TGTGCCAGCAGCCGACCGGGACAGGGGGCTAAAAATGAGCAGTTCTTC. Protein product: CASSRPGQGAKNEQFF.

The chain joins TRBV25-1 to TRBJ2-7; D perhaps matches TRBD1 (6 bases). Germline V gene sequence: CDR1 MGHDK, CDR2 SYGVNS. The CDR3 spans 14 residues. The ends were cut back, 6 bases at V and 2 bases at J, with 14 bases in the middle. The CDR3 DNA sequence: TGTGCCAGCAGCCCCCCGGGACACCCCTACGAGCAGTACTTC. This encodes CASSPPGHPYEQYF.

This chain connects TRBV6-5 to TRBJ2-7; 11 nucleotides agree with TRBD1. The CDR3 has 13 residues. Losses at the gene ends were 6 bases for V and 6 bases for J; bases not matched to a gene: 4. Germline V gene data show CDR1 as MNHEY and CDR2 as SVGAGI. In nucleotides, the CDR3 is TGTGCCAGCAGCCCCGGGACAGGGGGCGAGCAGTACTTC. Translation: CASSPGTGGEQYF.

The chain uses TRBV7-8 and TRBJ2-5, with TRBD2 identical over 12 bases. V trimming: 2 bases; J trimming: 5 bases; junction bases outside the gene matches: 9. The germline gives CDR1 SGHVS, CDR2 FQNEAQ. The CDR3 runs to 17 residues. DNA of the CDR3: TGTGCCAGCAGCTTATCCCTAGCGGGGGGGCCGGTGGAGACCCAGTACTTC. Translating gives CASSLSLAGGPVETQYF. The variable domain in full, with the rest retrieved from reference TRBV7-8 and TRBJ2-5, is GAGVSQSPRYKVAKRGQDVALRCDPISGHVSLFWYQQALGQGPEFLTYFQNEAQLDKSGLPSDRFFAERPEGSVSTLKIQRTQQEDSAVYLCASSLSLAGGPVETQYFGPGTRLLVL.

With respect to this clone: Other nucleotide sequences in the sample specify the same CDR3. This rearrangement joins TRBV27 to TRBJ2-5, with 14 bases lining up with TRBD2. This CDR3 region has 17 residues. In germline, CDR1 is MNHEY, CDR2 SMNVEV (reference sequence). The V segment lost 2 bases and the J segment 1 base; nucleotides outside the gene matches: 3. In DNA, the CDR3 is TGTGCCAGCAGTTTAGGACTAGCGGGGGGTCTCCAAGAGACCCAGTACTTC. Translating it yields CASSLGLAGGLQETQYF.

J is TRBJ2-7 and V is TRBV27; 9 bases fit TRBD2. From germline, CDR1 is MNHEY and CDR2 SMNVEV (reference sequence). The CDR3 consists of 15 residues. V trimming: 3 bases; J trimming: 4 bases; junction bases outside the gene matches: 7. CDR3 amino acids: CASSFQAGGVYEQYF. CDR3 DNA sequence: TGTGCCAGCAGTTTCCAAGCGGGGGGTGTATACGAGCAGTACTTC.

This chain connects TRBV30 to TRBJ2-7, with D perhaps TRBD1 (5 bases). The CDR3 runs to 13 residues. Germline CDR1 GTSNPN, CDR2 SVGIG (reference sequence). V was shortened by 3 bases and J by 2 bases, with 11 bases between the two germline ends. The CDR3: CAWSPGITYEQYF. CDR3 DNA: TGTGCCTGGAGCCCAGGGATTACCTACGAGCAGTACTTC.

The V call is TRBV6-5, the J call TRBJ2-6; D possibly corresponds to TRBD1 (6 bases). The CDR3 consists of 14 residues. Trimming removed 8 bases at V and 2 bases at J, with 10 bases between. From germline, CDR1 is MNHEY and CDR2 SVGAGI. CDR3 in DNA: TGTGCCAGCTCCAGACAGGCTGGGGCCAACGTCCTGACTTTC. Its protein is CASSRQAGANVLTF.

The chain has TRBV7-6 and TRBJ2-5; D is unresolved. Germline assignment: CDR1 SGHVS and CDR2 FNYEAQ. The CDR3 is made up of 15 amino acids. V gave up 6 bases and J gave up 1 base, with 15 bases separating them. The CDR3 DNA follows: TGTGCCAGCAGTTTTAATATCGGGTCCCAAGAGACCCAGTACTTC. As protein: CASSFNIGSQETQYF.

This sequence joins TRBV7-8 and TRBJ2-1; tentative D call: TRBD1 (6 bases). V lost 4 bases and J lost 5, with 15 bases in between. CDR3 length: 15 amino acids. Germline values: CDR1 SGHVS, CDR2 FQNEAQ. The CDR3 coding sequence is TGTGCCAGCAGCTCCCCCTTGGACAGCCACAATGAGCAGTTCTTC. Translation gives CASSSPLDSHNEQFF.

This chain links TRBV18 with TRBJ1-2; TRBD1 matches 8 bases. CDR1 and CDR2 from the germline V gene are KGHSH and LQKENI. The CDR3 extends over 16 amino acids. The junction had 11 bases not matched to a gene; V was cut back by 5 bases and J by 3 bases. For the CDR3, the DNA is TGTGCCAGCTCAAAAACCGGGACAGGATTCGACTATGGCTACACCTTC. This encodes CASSKTGTGFDYGYTF.

This chain joins TRBV2 and TRBJ2-7, with 12 positions matching TRBD1. The CDR3 is 15 amino acids. The junction had 7 bases not matched to a gene; V was cut back by 6 bases and J by 4 bases. CDR1 is SNHLY, CDR2 FYNNEI, per germline. CDR3 loop: CASREGQGALYEQYF. CDR3 nucleotides: TGTGCCAGCAGAGAGGGACAGGGGGCGCTGTACGAGCAGTACTTC.